This T cell receptor beta chain was sequenced for a study of control samples from healthy donors and cancer patients. The germline CDR1 and CDR2 sequences are SGHNT and YENEEA. The CDR3 has 12 amino acids. J was trimmed by 6 bases and V by 9 bases; bases with no gene match: 4. Sequencing used immunoSEQ multiplex PCR; TCRdb keeps in-frame clones, though not all of them. The table shows more than 95,000 clones, with 83% occurring only once. This clone was counted ten times or more. The TCR originated in a woman between 50 and 59 years old in good health. Sample: blood. The V and J genes are TRBV11-3 and TRBJ2-7; 11 nucleotides agree with TRBD2. The CDR3 loop reads CASSGRASEQYF. As DNA, the CDR3 is TGTGCCAGTAGCGGGAGGGCCTCCGAGCAGTACTTC. Full variable domain (rest looked up from reference TRBV11-3 and TRBJ2-7): EAGVVQSPRYKIIEKKQPVAFWCNPISGHNTLYWYLQNLGQGPELLIRYENEEAVDDSQLPKDRFSAERLKGVDSTLKIQPAELGDSAVYLCASSGRASEQYFGPGTRLTVT.